Following are 18 T cell receptor beta chains from one sample sequenced in a study of T cell responses to AZD1222 COVID-19 vaccine. Clones were read by immunoSEQ multiplex PCR, and TCRdb kept only the in-frame ones, dropping some. The sample records 98,000 or so clones, about four fifths being singletons. The source material was peripheral blood, sampled 28 days after the second AZD1222 dose. These receptor sequences come from an adult who received the AZD1222 COVID-19 vaccine.

The chain carries TRBV7-2 and TRBJ1-1; tentative D call: TRBD1 (5 bases). The V and J ends lost 1 base and 3 bases respectively, with 9 bases between them. This CDR3 is built from 14 residues. Germline CDR1 is SGHTA and CDR2 is FQGNSA. This CDR3 is CASSLDIGDTEAFF. The CDR3, as DNA: TGTGCCAGCAGCTTAGATATAGGGGACACTGAAGCTTTCTTT.

V and J are TRBV5-1 and TRBJ1-2; perhaps TRBD1 as D (5 bases). The CDR3 has 14 residues. V lost 0 bases, J lost 7 bases, and 13 bases lay in between. From germline, CDR1 is SGHRS and CDR2 YFSETQ. In DNA form, the CDR3 reads TGCGCCAGCAGCTTGGGACAGAGCCTAGGTGGCTACACCTTC. Translating it yields CASSLGQSLGGYTF.

This clone was picked up one time. J is TRBJ1-1 and V is TRBV10-3; possibly TRBD1 for D (5 bases). Looked up from germline, CDR1 is ENHRY and CDR2 is SYGVKD. Between the trimmed V and J ends, which lost 4 bases and 6 bases, there was a span of 15 bases. The CDR3 totals 14 residues. The CDR3 reads CAISGGVGSPEAFF. CDR3 DNA sequence: TGTGCCATCAGTGGGGGGGTAGGGTCCCCTGAAGCTTTCTTT.

The J gene is TRBJ2-1, the V gene TRBV19, with D perhaps matching TRBD1 or TRBD2 (6 bases each). The CDR3 length is 14 residues. Between the trimmed V and J ends, which lost 5 bases and 4 bases, there was a span of 12 bases. Germline V CDR1 and CDR2: LNHDA, SQIVND (reference sequence). The CDR3 nucleotides read TGTGCCAGTAGTGTCCTAGGGGGGTACAATGAGCAGTTCTTC. Its protein product is CASSVLGGYNEQFF.

CDR3 residues: CASSQTSGRMETQYF. CDR3 DNA: TGCGCCAGCAGCCAGACTAGCGGGAGGATGGAGACCCAGTACTTC. The chain employs TRBV10-1 and TRBJ2-5; 13 bases match TRBD2. CDR3 length: 15 amino acids. The junction had 6 bases not matched to a gene; V was cut back by 6 bases and J by 5 bases. Germline values: CDR1 WNHNN, CDR2 SYGVQD (reference sequence).

This clone is a singleton in its sample. V gene TRBV13 combines with J gene TRBJ2-3; TRBD2 is a possible D gene (6 bases). This CDR3 comprises 13 residues. CDR1 is PRHDT and CDR2 is FYEKMQ in the germline V gene (reference sequence). The V and J ends lost 2 bases and 6 bases respectively, with 9 bases between them. The CDR3 DNA follows: TGTGCCAGCAGCTTACCCGGGAGCGATACGCAGTATTTT. Its protein is CASSLPGSDTQYF.

The V gene is TRBV27, the J gene TRBJ1-2; D is ambiguous. Trimming took off 5 bases at V and 0 bases at J, with 13 bases between the two ends. Germline lookup yields CDR1 MNHEY and CDR2 SMNVEV (reference sequence). This CDR3 comprises 15 residues. The CDR3 sequence is CASSPLKPANYGYTF. The CDR3 DNA sequence: TGTGCCAGCAGTCCACTAAAACCGGCTAACTATGGCTACACCTTC.

The V and J genes are TRBV6-5 and TRBJ2-7; TRBD1 matches 9 bases. V gave up 1 base and J gave up 1 base; unmatched junction bases: 2. CDR3 length: 15 residues. Germline V gene sequence: CDR1 MNHEY, CDR2 SVGAGI. DNA of the CDR3: TGTGCCAGCAGTTACTGGGACAGGGCATCCTACGAGCAGTACTTC. It codes for CASSYWDRASYEQYF.

The chain links TRBV6-6 to TRBJ1-2; D not resolved. Germline V CDR1 and CDR2: MNHNY, SVGAGI (reference sequence). V lost 1 base and J lost 2, with 5 bases in between. This CDR3 has 13 residues. The CDR3 bases are TGTGCCAGCAGTTACTACACCAACTATGGCTACACCTTC. It codes for CASSYYTNYGYTF.

This clone was detected once. The sample has other DNA sequences that encode this CDR3 too. The V gene is TRBV5-1, the J gene TRBJ1-4; D not resolved. Deletions cut 4 bases from V and 8 bases from J, with 21 bases between. CDR1 and CDR2 (germline): SGHRS, YFSETQ. This CDR3 spans 16 amino acids. The CDR3, as DNA: TGCGCCAGCAGCCTTGGGAACGGGGTTAAGGGCGAAAAACTGTTTTTT. This codes for CASSLGNGVKGEKLFF.

Only a few counts were recorded for this clone. The chain carries TRBV2 and TRBJ2-7; a weak D match, TRBD2 (6 bases). Germline assignment: CDR1 SNHLY and CDR2 FYNNEI. There are 13 residues in the CDR3. Trimming shortened V by 8 bases and J by 3 bases, and 14 bases separated the two germline ends. CDR3 loop: CASGERVLYEQYF. The CDR3 region has the DNA TGTGCCAGCGGGGAGCGGGTTCTCTACGAGCAGTACTTC.

The chain employs TRBV2 and TRBJ1-2; TRBD1 is a possible D gene (6 bases). This CDR3 spans 13 amino acids. Germline V CDR1 and CDR2: SNHLY, FYNNEI. V lost 5 bases to trimming and J lost 7 bases, with 14 bases between them. CDR3 amino acids: CASSPRQVSGYTF. Here the CDR3 DNA reads TGTGCCAGCAGTCCAAGACAGGTCTCTGGCTACACCTTC. The full variable domain, its missing parts supplied by reference TRBV2 and TRBJ1-2, is EPEVTQTPSHQVTQMGQEVILRCVPISNHLYFYWYRQILGQKVEFLVSFYNNEISEKSEIFDDQFSVERPDGSNFTLKIRSTKLEDSAMYFCASSPRQVSGYTFGSGTRLTVV.

J is TRBJ1-5 and V is TRBV6-5; 10 bases match TRBD1. This CDR3 is 15 amino acids long. V lost 4 bases to trimming and J lost 6 bases; unmatched junction nucleotides: 6. CDR1 is MNHEY and CDR2 is SVGAGI in the germline V gene. The CDR3 sequence: CASSSTGGLGQPQHF. The CDR3 DNA is TGTGCCAGCAGTTCGACAGGGGGCTTAGGTCAGCCCCAGCATTTT.

V usage is TRBV2 and J usage is TRBJ2-3, with TRBD2 identical over 9 bases. The CDR3 extends over 15 amino acids. Losses at the gene ends were 6 bases for V and 0 bases for J; bases not matched to a gene: 4. In germline, CDR1 is SNHLY, CDR2 FYNNEI. DNA for the CDR3: TGTGCCAGCAGCCCTACTAGCGGGAGCACAGATACGCAGTATTTT. It yields the protein CASSPTSGSTDTQYF.

The V and J genes are TRBV7-9 and TRBJ2-7; D remains unclear. Germline CDR1 reads SEHNR; CDR2 reads FQNEAQ (reference sequence). The CDR3 runs 14 residues. V dropped 1 base and J dropped 5 bases, with 12 bases sitting between them. This CDR3 is CASSLEQSLHEQYF. CDR3 nucleotides: TGTGCCAGCAGCTTAGAGCAGTCCCTCCACGAGCAGTACTTC.

The CDR3 loop is CAWSVLSSYNEQFF. The CDR3 coding sequence is TGTGCCTGGAGTGTCTTGAGTTCTTACAATGAGCAGTTCTTC. V and J are TRBV30 and TRBJ2-1; D unresolved. The CDR3 loop spans 14 amino acids. Trimming took 0 bases from V and 4 from J, leaving 10 bases between them. Germline lookup yields CDR1 GTSNPN and CDR2 SVGIG (reference sequence).

The chain recombines TRBV18 with TRBJ1-1, with D possibly matching TRBD1 (5 bases). Trimming stripped 1 base from V and 4 bases from J, with 13 bases between. The CDR3 is 15 residues long. Germline CDR1 and CDR2: KGHSH and LQKENI. The CDR3 reads CASSPLVGAGTEAFF. CDR3 nucleotide sequence: TGTGCCAGCTCACCACTGGTAGGGGCGGGCACTGAAGCTTTCTTT.

The genes are TRBV4-3 and TRBJ1-5; D uncertain. Germline CDR1 and CDR2: LGHNA and YSLEER. The CDR3 spans 15 residues. V lost 0 bases, J lost 4 bases, and 10 bases lay in between. CDR3 in amino acids: CASSQERQVNQPQHF. CDR3 nucleotides: TGCGCCAGCAGCCAAGAAAGGCAGGTAAATCAGCCCCAGCATTTT.